This T cell receptor beta chain stems from a study of response to subunit inactivated influenza vaccine. Note on this clonotype: Antigen specificity is unknown.

J was trimmed by 4 bases and V by 0 bases; bases with no gene match: 3. The CDR3 totals 16 residues. From germline, CDR1 is KGHDR and CDR2 SFDVKD. General study findings and limits: That few new T cells are recruited by each seasonal influenza vaccination was the authors' suggestion.

TCRdb reanalysed the RT-PCR reads using MiXCR and keeps one entry per CDR3 protein. The repertoire holds some 480,000 distinct CDR3 sequences, with roughly 11% as singletons. The sequenced sample was PBMCs from blood, obtained more than 35 days after vaccination. The chain uses TRBV24-1 and TRBJ2-2; 8 nucleotides line up with TRBD2. The receptor comes from a middle-aged man who received an inactivated influenza vaccine. The chain's CDR3 is CATSDLTSGFTGELFF. In DNA form, the CDR3 reads TGTGCCACCAGTGATTTGACTAGCGGATTCACCGGGGAGCTGTTTTTT.